This T cell receptor beta chain was sequenced during a study of cytomegalovirus exposure and HLA in healthy donors. Study summary: Tens of millions of unique TCRs from HLA-typed donors were held in an early release of data.

While unrecorded immune exposures were likely, the donors were nominally healthy when sampled. Use of 60 Vbeta and 13 Jbeta primers characterized the PCR. Clones were read by immunoSEQ multiplex PCR, and TCRdb kept only the in-frame ones, dropping some. The sample lists 120,000 to 150,000 clones, roughly 75% occurring once. Comment on this clone: Antigen specificity is unknown.

Study-wide points: Per a prior analysis, the majority of TCR beta V segments were productive roughly 87% or roughly 30% of the time.

The germline CDR1 and CDR2 sequences are MDHEN and SYDVKM. V was clipped by 5 bases and J by 4 bases, with 8 bases between them. CDR3 length equals 12 residues. The rearrangement links TRBV28 to TRBJ2-5; D is uncertain. This receptor was taken from a man aged 30-40 years in good health and CMV-seronegative. Source material: PBMCs. CDR3 region: CASSQNRETQYF. The CDR3 bases are TGTGCCAGCAGTCAGAACAGAGAGACCCAGTACTTC. The full variable domain, with the rest looked up from reference TRBV28 and TRBJ2-5, is DVKVTQSSRYLVKRTGEKVFLECVQDMDHENMFWYRQDPGLGLRLIYFSYDVKMKEKGDIPEGYSVSREKKERFSLILESASTNQTSMYLCASSQNRETQYFGPGTRLLVL.